The 15 T cell receptor beta chains listed next were all sequenced from one sample in a study of T cell changes during pregnancy in multiple sclerosis. The protocol was immunoSEQ multiplex PCR, while the TCRdb copy is restricted to in-frame clones and leaves out a portion. The table includes about 94,000 clones, around 94% detected once. The specimen comprised peripheral blood, sampled in the third trimester of pregnancy. All receptors come from a female donor with multiple sclerosis, enrolled in a pregnancy study.

V is TRBV5-4 and J is TRBJ1-5, with 11 bases lining up with TRBD1. The ends lost 2 bases at V and 4 bases at J; junction bases unmatched: 8. Germline V gene data show CDR1 as SGHNT and CDR2 as YYREEE (reference sequence). The CDR3 extends over 17 amino acids. CDR3 nucleotides: TGTGCCAGCAGCTTAGACGGGACAGGGGGTAGAAATCAGCCCCAGCATTTT. It specifies CASSLDGTGGRNQPQHF.

The table lists this clone with a few counts. The chain combines TRBV28 with TRBJ1-1, with D unclear. CDR3 length: 12 residues. The V gene lost 2 bases and the J gene lost 3 bases, with 4 bases spanning the gap. Germline V lookup: CDR1 MDHEN, CDR2 SYDVKM. The CDR3 is CASSLGYTEAFF. CDR3 bases: TGTGCCAGCAGTTTAGGCTACACTGAAGCTTTCTTT.

The J gene is TRBJ1-5, the V gene TRBV2, with D tentatively TRBD1 (5 bases). Germline lookup yields CDR1 SNHLY and CDR2 FYNNEI. This CDR3 spans 13 amino acids. The V end lost 3 bases, the J end lost 7 bases, and 10 bases lay between the germline ends. CDR3 DNA: TGTGCCAGCAGTGATCAGGGTCGGCAGCCCCAGCATTTT. Protein: CASSDQGRQPQHF.

The chain combines TRBV7-6 with TRBJ2-5; 8 bases are shared with TRBD2. The J segment lost 5 bases and the V segment lost 5 bases, leaving 10 bases of the junction unmatched. The germline CDR1 and CDR2 sequences are SGHVS and FNYEAQ. This CDR3 is 15 amino acids long. The CDR3 spells CASSPRGGGRETQYF. The CDR3 DNA sequence: TGTGCCAGCAGCCCCCGCGGCGGCGGGAGGGAGACCCAGTACTTC. Full variable domain (remainder filled in from reference TRBV7-6 and TRBJ2-5): GAGVSQSPRYKVTKRGQDVALRCDPISGHVSLYWYRQALGQGPEFLTYFNYEAQQDKSGLPNDRFSAERPEGSISTLTIQRTEQRDSAMYRCASSPRGGGRETQYFGPGTRLLVL.

The chain carries TRBV28 and TRBJ1-3; 7 nucleotides agree with TRBD1. Trimming took 5 bases from V and 4 from J; bases not matched to a gene: 5. The germline V gene has CDR1 MDHEN and CDR2 SYDVKM. The length of the CDR3 is 14 residues. As DNA, the CDR3 is TGTGCCAGCAGTAGACAGGGCTTAGGAAACACCATATATTTT. This codes for CASSRQGLGNTIYF. Together with reference TRBV28 and TRBJ1-3, the CDR3 gives the full variable domain: DVKVTQSSRYLVKRTGEKVFLECVQDMDHENMFWYRQDPGLGLRLIYFSYDVKMKEKGDIPEGYSVSREKKERFSLILESASTNQTSMYLCASSRQGLGNTIYFGEGSWLTVV.

V is TRBV28 and J is TRBJ2-7; TRBD1 matches 7 bases. With 10 bases clipped from V and 4 bases from J, the junction kept 7 bases outside the gene matches. The germline CDR1 and CDR2 sequences are MDHEN and SYDVKM. This CDR3 has 12 residues. CDR3 nucleotides: TGTGCCACTTCGACAGGGCGATACGAGCAGTACTTC. Protein product: CATSTGRYEQYF.

The V gene is TRBV9, the J gene TRBJ2-1; 9 bases line up with TRBD2. This CDR3 is built from 17 residues. Germline CDR1 is SGDLS and CDR2 is YYNGEE. With V trimmed by 4 bases and J by 4 bases, 12 bases remained unmatched. The CDR3 DNA reads TGTGCCAGCAGCCTAGCGGGGTCCTTGCCCAAATACAATGAGCAGTTCTTC. It encodes CASSLAGSLPKYNEQFF.

This chain uses TRBV7-2 with TRBJ2-4, with TRBD1 matching over 11 bases. Trimming cost V 1 base and J 6 bases; bases outside gene matches: 5. Germline V gene lookup returns CDR1 SGHTA and CDR2 FQGNSA. This CDR3 region has 16 residues. The CDR3 here is CASSLDGQGAVNIQYF. CDR3 DNA: TGTGCCAGCAGCTTAGACGGACAGGGGGCTGTAAACATTCAGTACTTC.

The V and J genes are TRBV27 and TRBJ2-4, with 8 bases fitting TRBD1. CDR1 and CDR2 from the germline V gene are MNHEY and SMNVEV (reference sequence). This CDR3 has 17 residues. V shed 0 bases and J 1 base; nucleotides not matched to a gene: 5. This chain's CDR3 is CASSLSDRVAAKNIQYF. The DNA of the CDR3 is TGTGCCAGCAGTTTATCGGACAGGGTCGCGGCCAAAAACATTCAGTACTTC.

The chain couples TRBV6-1 to TRBJ2-6; D may be TRBD2 (6 bases). The germline gives CDR1 MNHNS, CDR2 SASEGT. The CDR3 is 14 residues long. V was shortened by 0 bases and J by 8 bases, with 8 bases between the two germline ends. CDR3 nucleotides: TGTGCCAGCAGTGAAGCTCGGGGGTCCAACGTCCTGACTTTC. It encodes CASSEARGSNVLTF.

The chain carries TRBV27 and TRBJ2-1; 13 bases match TRBD2. The CDR3 is 14 residues long. Trimming took 7 bases from V and 4 from J; bases not matched to a gene: 1. The V gene's germline CDR1 is MNHEY and CDR2 SMNVEV (reference sequence). For the CDR3, the DNA is TGTGCCAGCAAACTAGCGGGAGGGTACAATGAGCAGTTCTTC. As protein: CASKLAGGYNEQFF.

The chain has TRBV28 and TRBJ1-5, with 9 bases lining up with TRBD1. The V gene's germline CDR1 is MDHEN and CDR2 SYDVKM. This CDR3 is 15 amino acids long. The V segment lost 3 bases and the J segment 4 bases; nucleotides outside the gene matches: 4. This CDR3 reads CASSFPGTGNQPQHF. The CDR3, as DNA: TGTGCCAGCAGTTTCCCCGGGACAGGGAATCAGCCCCAGCATTTT.

The J gene is TRBJ1-2, the V gene TRBV28; 11 nucleotides line up with TRBD1. The CDR3 sequence is 14 residues long. The V gene end was trimmed by 2 bases and the J gene end by 6 bases; junction bases not matched to a gene: 2. Germline CDR1 reads MDHEN; CDR2 reads SYDVKM. CDR3 loop: CASSLRGQGDGYTF. The CDR3 DNA reads as TGTGCCAGCAGTTTAAGGGGACAGGGGGATGGCTACACCTTC.

The V gene is TRBV19, the J gene TRBJ2-3; 7 nucleotides agree with TRBD2. The V and J ends lost 1 base and 5 bases, in that order; junction bases with no gene match: 9. The CDR3 covers 16 residues. Germline V gene lookup returns CDR1 LNHDA and CDR2 SQIVND (reference sequence). The CDR3 reads CASSIGSGGGGDTQYF. The CDR3 nucleotides read TGTGCCAGTAGTATAGGGTCGGGAGGAGGAGGAGATACGCAGTATTTT.

The rearrangement uses TRBV28 and TRBJ2-3, with 7 bases aligning to TRBD1. This CDR3 is built from 15 residues. Germline V gives CDR1 MDHEN, CDR2 SYDVKM. V trimming: 2 bases; J trimming: 4 bases; junction bases outside the gene matches: 6. CDR3 region: CASSLGNRGADTQYF. As DNA, the CDR3 is TGTGCCAGCAGTTTAGGGAACAGGGGAGCAGATACGCAGTATTTT.